This T cell receptor beta chain was captured in a study of shared clonotypes between healthy human individuals. V was cut by 6 bases and J by 5 bases, with 16 bases left in between. Germline assignment: CDR1 MNHEY and CDR2 SVGAGI. The CDR3 contains 14 residues. Produced via immunoSEQ multiplex PCR; TCRdb's table is partial and in-frame only. The data hold millions of clones, with 85% to 95% observed a single time. Source material: naive CD4+ T cells sorted from blood. Subset indicated: CD45RA+ positively selected. The V and J genes are TRBV6-5 and TRBJ1-2; D is undetermined. The receptor was isolated from a man between 18 and 35 years old in good health. CDR3 sequence: CASSYLPDRYGYTF. The CDR3 nucleotides are TGTGCCAGCAGCTACCTCCCGGACCGTTATGGCTACACCTTC.